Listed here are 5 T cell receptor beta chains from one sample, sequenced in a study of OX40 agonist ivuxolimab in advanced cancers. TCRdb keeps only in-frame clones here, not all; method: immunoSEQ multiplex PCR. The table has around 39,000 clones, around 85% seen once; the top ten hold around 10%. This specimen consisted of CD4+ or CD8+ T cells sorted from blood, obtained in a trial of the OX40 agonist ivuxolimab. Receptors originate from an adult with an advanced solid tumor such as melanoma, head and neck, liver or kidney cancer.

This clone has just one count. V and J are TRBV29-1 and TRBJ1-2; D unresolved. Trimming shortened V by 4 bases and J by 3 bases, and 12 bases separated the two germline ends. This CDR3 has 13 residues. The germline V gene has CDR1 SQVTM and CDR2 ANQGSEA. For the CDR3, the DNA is TGCAGCGTTGTGCAGGCTTGGGACTATGGCTACACCTTC. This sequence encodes CSVVQAWDYGYTF.

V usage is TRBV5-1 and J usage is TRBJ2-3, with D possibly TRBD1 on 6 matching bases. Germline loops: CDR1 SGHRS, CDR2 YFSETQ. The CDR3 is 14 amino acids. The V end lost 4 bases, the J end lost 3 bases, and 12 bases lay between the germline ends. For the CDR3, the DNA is TGCGCCAGCAGCAGGGCTCAGGGGACAGATACGCAGTATTTT. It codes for CASSRAQGTDTQYF.

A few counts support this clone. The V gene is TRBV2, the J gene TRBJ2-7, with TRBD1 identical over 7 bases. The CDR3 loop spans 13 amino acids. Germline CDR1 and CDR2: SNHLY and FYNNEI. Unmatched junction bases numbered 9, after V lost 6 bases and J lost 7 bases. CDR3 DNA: TGTGCCAGCAGCAAAGGGACAGCCAGAGAGCAGTACTTC. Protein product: CASSKGTAREQYF.

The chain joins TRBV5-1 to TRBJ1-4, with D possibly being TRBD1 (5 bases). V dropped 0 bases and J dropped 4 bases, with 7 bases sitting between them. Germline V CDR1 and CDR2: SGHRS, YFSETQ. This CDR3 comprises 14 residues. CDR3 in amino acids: CASSLAGYNEKLFF. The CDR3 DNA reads TGCGCCAGCAGCTTGGCAGGGTATAATGAAAAACTGTTTTTT.

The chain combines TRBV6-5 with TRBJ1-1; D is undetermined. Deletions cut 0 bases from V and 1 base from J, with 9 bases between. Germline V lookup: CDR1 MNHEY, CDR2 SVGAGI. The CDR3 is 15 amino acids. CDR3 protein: CASSYSGNTNTEAFF. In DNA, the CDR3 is TGTGCCAGCAGTTACTCTGGGAACACGAACACTGAAGCTTTCTTT.